This T cell receptor beta chain was observed in a study of blood T cell repertoires in COVID-19. Overall study: PBMCs, B-cell-depleted T cells, or T cells provided the cDNA or gDNA that made up the material.

The data were produced by immunoSEQ multiplex PCR, yet TCRdb's version contains in-frame clones alone and is incomplete. The sample consists of some 110,000 clones, 65% to 80% of them appearing once. With 6 bases clipped from V and 3 bases from J, the junction kept 13 bases outside the gene matches. The CDR3 runs 19 residues. CDR1 and CDR2 from the germline V gene are MNHEY and SMNVEV (reference sequence). Sequencing was performed on peripheral blood. The receptor was derived from a man aged 50 to 59 with acute or convalescent COVID-19. This chain links TRBV27 with TRBJ2-3, with 15 nucleotides matching TRBD2. The CDR3 protein is CASRPLGLAGGLRTDTQYF. The CDR3 region has the DNA TGTGCCAGCAGACCCCTGGGACTAGCGGGAGGCTTACGGACAGATACGCAGTATTTT.